The 22 T cell receptor beta chains listed next were all sequenced from one sample in a study of T cells after yellow fever vaccination. A single record per CDR3 protein comes from TCRdb applying MiXCR to the 5' RACE reads. This table holds around 350,000 distinct CDR3 sequences, approximately 10% found once. This sample comprised PBMCs, obtained on the day of the first yellow fever vaccination. The receptors were gathered from a man aged 18 to 29 who received the YFV17D yellow fever vaccine.

This clonotype was picked up a small number of times. The CDR3 nucleotides read TGTGCCAGCAGGCGGACTAGCGGGGGTCGAGAGACCCAGTACTTC. Amino acid sequence: CASRRTSGGRETQYF. This sequence joins TRBV5-4 and TRBJ2-5; 13 bases match TRBD2. Germline CDR1 and CDR2: SGHNT and YYREEE (reference sequence). The V gene end was trimmed by 5 bases and the J gene end by 4 bases; junction bases not matched to a gene: 5. This CDR3 region has 15 residues.

This clonotype was counted only a few times. CDR3 in DNA: TGTGCCAGCAGCCCCCGAGCGGGAGGCATGAACACCGGGGAGCTGTTTTTT. It specifies CASSPRAGGMNTGELFF. The V gene is TRBV4-2, the J gene TRBJ2-2; 9 bases fit TRBD2. The junction had 7 bases not matched to a gene; V was cut back by 4 bases and J by 1 base. The V gene's germline CDR1 is LGHNA and CDR2 YNFKEQ. The CDR3 extends over 17 amino acids.

This clonotype was seen a handful of times. The chain recombines TRBV11-2 with TRBJ2-5, with TRBD2 identical over 10 bases. The germline gives CDR1 SGHAT, CDR2 FQNNGV. This CDR3 comprises 15 residues. V lost 4 bases, J lost 2 bases, and 4 bases stayed unmatched. The CDR3: CASSSGLAVQETQYF. For the CDR3, the DNA is TGTGCCAGCAGCTCAGGACTAGCGGTGCAAGAGACCCAGTACTTC.

To note about this clonotype: The junction differs from germline at one of its ends, possibly a read error. The chain uses TRBV6-5 and TRBJ1-2; the match to TRBD1 covers 12 bases. This CDR3 spans 16 amino acids. Germline V CDR1 and CDR2: MNHEY, SVGAGI. CDR3 in amino acids: CASSYSIGTGGYDYTF. The CDR3 DNA sequence: TGTGCCAGCAGTTACTCGATTGGGACAGGGGGCTATGACTACACCTTC.

DNA of the CDR3: TGCAGTGCAACACAGGGCGTTTACAATGAGCAGTTCTTC. This gives the protein CSATQGVYNEQFF. V and J are TRBV20-1 and TRBJ2-1, with a tentative D call TRBD1 (6 bases). V dropped 6 bases and J dropped 4 bases, with 13 bases sitting between them. From germline, CDR1 is DFQATT and CDR2 SNEGSKA (reference sequence). The CDR3 consists of 13 residues.

The V gene is TRBV9, the J gene TRBJ2-7; D not certain. Trimming pared 0 bases from V and 7 bases from J, leaving 11 bases between. Germline-derived CDR1 and CDR2 are SGDLS and YYNGEE. The CDR3 spans 13 residues. Here the CDR3 reads CASSVERLQEQYF. The CDR3 DNA reads TGTGCCAGCAGCGTAGAACGGCTTCAGGAGCAGTACTTC.

The chain employs TRBV5-1 and TRBJ2-1; 7 nucleotides agree with TRBD1. This CDR3 spans 12 amino acids. V dropped 7 bases and J dropped 6; count of bases not matched to a gene: 4. Germline-derived CDR1 and CDR2 are SGHRS and YFSETQ. The CDR3 nucleotides are TGCGCCAGCCAGACAGGGAGCAATGAGCAGTTCTTC. Translation: CASQTGSNEQFF.

This clonotype was picked up a small number of times. The chain links TRBV10-3 to TRBJ1-2; D is undetermined. This CDR3 region has 12 residues. V was shortened by 10 bases and J by 4 bases, with 13 bases between the two germline ends. Looked up from germline, CDR1 is ENHRY and CDR2 is SYGVKD. In DNA form, the CDR3 reads TGTGCCACGAACCGGGGTTTCTATGGCTACACCTTC. This encodes CATNRGFYGYTF.

This clonotype showed up just a few times. For the CDR3, the DNA is TGTGCCAGCAGCTTAGGGACACGGCGCGAGCAGTACTTC. Its protein product is CASSLGTRREQYF. The chain couples TRBV7-2 to TRBJ2-7; possibly TRBD1 for D (5 bases). Trimming took 1 base from V and 6 from J, leaving 10 bases between them. CDR3 length: 13 amino acids. Germline loops: CDR1 SGHTA, CDR2 FQGNSA.

In this sample, this clonotype turned up many times. V and J are TRBV12-3 or TRBV12-4 and TRBJ1-2; unclear D gene. The CDR3 spans 13 residues. V lost 3 bases to trimming and J lost 4 bases, with 9 bases between them. The CDR3 DNA sequence: TGTGCCAGCAGTTTTCGGCGGATCTATGGCTACACCTTC. It is translated as CASSFRRIYGYTF.

This clonotype was observed a few times. The chain recombines TRBV12-3 or TRBV12-4 with TRBJ1-4; D is uncertain. The germline V and J ends were trimmed by 3 bases and 0 bases, with 5 bases remaining between them. CDR3 length equals 14 residues. CDR3 loop: CASSFLPTNEKLFF. The CDR3 DNA reads as TGTGCCAGCAGTTTCTTACCAACTAATGAAAAACTGTTTTTT.

This rearrangement joins TRBV6-5 to TRBJ1-2, with no clear D. The germline CDR1 and CDR2 sequences are MNHEY and SVGAGI. Trimming removed 5 bases at V and 8 bases at J, with 15 bases between. The CDR3 consists of 13 residues. The CDR3 nucleotides read TGTGCCAGCAGTCCCGGCGACTATCGGGGCTACACCTTC. This sequence encodes CASSPGDYRGYTF.

In this sample, this clonotype turned up many times. The V and J genes are TRBV11-2 and TRBJ2-1; no definite D call. CDR1 and CDR2 (germline): SGHAT, FQNNGV. Trimming left V 8 bases short and J 0 bases short, with 14 bases between. This CDR3 comprises 15 residues. The CDR3 DNA follows: TGTGCCAGCGCCTCTGACCCGTCCTCCTACAATGAGCAGTTCTTC. Its translation is CASASDPSSYNEQFF.

The chain joins TRBV4-3 to TRBJ1-1; no firm D call. V was cut by 4 bases and J by 0 bases, with 18 bases left in between. This CDR3 has 17 amino acids. Germline-derived CDR1 and CDR2 are LGHNA and YSLEER. CDR3 in amino acids: CASSLALNGLMNTEAFF. DNA for the CDR3: TGCGCCAGCAGCCTGGCACTGAATGGACTAATGAACACTGAAGCTTTCTTT.

The V gene is TRBV4-1, the J gene TRBJ1-3, with a possible D match to TRBD1 (6 bases). Trimming left V 0 bases short and J 3 bases short, with 21 bases between. Germline lookup yields CDR1 MGHRA and CDR2 YSYEKL. The CDR3 has 19 amino acids. The CDR3 DNA is TGCGCCAGCAGCCAAGAAGGAAAAGGGGGGGCTCGTCGTGGAAACACCATATATTTT. Amino acids: CASSQEGKGGARRGNTIYF.

Many counts were recorded for this clonotype. The chain uses TRBV2 and TRBJ1-1; 10 bases align to TRBD1. V lost 11 bases, J lost 5 bases, and 5 bases stayed unmatched. The CDR3 totals 12 residues. Per the germline V gene, CDR1 is SNHLY and CDR2 is FYNNEI. The CDR3 coding sequence is TGTGCCGGACGGACAGGGGGGACTGAAGCTTTCTTT. It codes for CAGRTGGTEAFF.

In this sample, this clonotype turned up many times. This chain links TRBV7-2 with TRBJ2-1, with D unresolved. Germline V CDR1 and CDR2: SGHTA, FQGNSA. V gave up 0 bases and J gave up 9 bases, with 3 bases separating them. This CDR3 comprises 11 residues. The CDR3 protein is CASSLASEQFF. The DNA of the CDR3 is TGTGCCAGCAGCTTAGCGAGTGAGCAGTTCTTC. Filled out from reference TRBV7-2 and TRBJ2-1, the complete variable domain reads GAGVSQSPSNKVTEKGKDVELRCDPISGHTALYWYRQSLGQGLEFLIYFQGNSAPDKSGLPSDRFSAERTGGSVSTLTIQRTQQEDSAVYLCASSLASEQFFGPGTRLTVL.

This clonotype occurred many times. V gene TRBV20-1 combines with J gene TRBJ1-5; 9 nucleotides match TRBD1. Unmatched junction bases numbered 6, after V lost 5 bases and J lost 7 bases. This CDR3 comprises 13 residues. The germline V gene encodes CDR1 DFQATT and CDR2 SNEGSKA (reference sequence). The CDR3 is CSAATGGGQPQHF. The CDR3 coding sequence is TGCAGTGCTGCTACAGGGGGCGGGCAGCCCCAGCATTTT.

V and J are TRBV20-1 and TRBJ1-5; perhaps TRBD1 as D (6 bases). V gave up 6 bases and J gave up 4 bases, with 13 bases separating them. The CDR3 runs to 13 residues. Per the germline V gene, CDR1 is DFQATT and CDR2 is SNEGSKA (reference sequence). The CDR3 here is CSATGAANQPQHF. The CDR3 nucleotides read TGCAGTGCGACGGGGGCTGCTAATCAGCCCCAGCATTTT.

Ten or more counts support this clonotype. This chain links TRBV3-1 with TRBJ2-3, with D perhaps TRBD1 (5 bases). V dropped 10 bases and J dropped 3 bases, with 29 bases sitting between them. The germline V gene encodes CDR1 LGHDT and CDR2 YNNKEL (reference sequence). This CDR3 is 18 amino acids long. The CDR3 spells CATSGPIRRDIGTDTQYF. As DNA, the CDR3 is TGTGCCACCTCCGGGCCGATCCGCAGGGATATAGGAACAGATACGCAGTATTTT.

This clonotype was counted between two and nine times. The rearrangement links TRBV20-1 to TRBJ1-2; 7 bases map to TRBD1. Germline V lookup: CDR1 DFQATT, CDR2 SNEGSKA (reference sequence). This CDR3 is built from 13 residues. V shed 2 bases, J shed 7 bases, and the junction held 7 bases outside the gene matches. This CDR3 is CSARPAGGRGYTF. CDR3 nucleotide sequence: TGCAGTGCTAGACCTGCAGGGGGTCGTGGCTACACCTTC.

There are many counts of this clonotype. This chain joins TRBV4-3 and TRBJ1-4; no definite D call. Germline V gene lookup returns CDR1 LGHNA and CDR2 YSLEER. Trimming took 1 base from V and 8 from J, leaving 17 bases between them. The CDR3 extends over 16 amino acids. In nucleotides, the CDR3 is TGCGCCAGCAGCCAAGTGAGAGAGGGCTGGGGAGAAAAACTGTTTTTT. Amino acids: CASSQVREGWGEKLFF.